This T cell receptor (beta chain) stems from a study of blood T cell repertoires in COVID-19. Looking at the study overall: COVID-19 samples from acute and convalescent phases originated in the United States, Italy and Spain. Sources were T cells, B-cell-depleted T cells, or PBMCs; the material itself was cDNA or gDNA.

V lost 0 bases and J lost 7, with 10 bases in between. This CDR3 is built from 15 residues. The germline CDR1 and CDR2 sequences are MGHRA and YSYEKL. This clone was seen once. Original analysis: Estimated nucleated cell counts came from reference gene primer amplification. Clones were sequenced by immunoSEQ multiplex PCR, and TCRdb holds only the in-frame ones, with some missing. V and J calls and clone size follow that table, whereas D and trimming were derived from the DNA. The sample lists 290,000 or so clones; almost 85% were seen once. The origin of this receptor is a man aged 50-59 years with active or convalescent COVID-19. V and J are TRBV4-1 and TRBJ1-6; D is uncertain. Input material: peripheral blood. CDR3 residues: CASSQERLANSPLHF. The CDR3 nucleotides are TGCGCCAGCAGCCAAGAAAGACTTGCAAATTCACCCCTCCACTTT.